What follows is one TCR beta chain and its context. Its antigen remains unidentified. The entry originates in a study of PD-L1 blockade in urothelial cancer. Study information: Blood analysis was done at 3 weeks (second dose) and 6 weeks after treatment began. Blood samples had a median of approximately 150,000 T cells.

Clones were read by immunoSEQ multiplex PCR, and TCRdb kept only the in-frame ones, dropping some. The sample yields tens of thousands of clones, around 83% seen once. Findings and caveats of the study: Prediction of better survival came from below-median pretreatment blood TCR clonality.

With 0 bases removed from V and 3 bases from J, the gap between germline ends came to 12 bases. CDR3 length equals 16 residues. Looked up from germline, CDR1 is SGHRS and CDR2 is YFSETQ. The time point here: pretreatment peripheral blood. The input for sequencing was PBMCs, taken around atezolizumab (anti-PD-L1) treatment. The chain has TRBV5-1 and TRBJ2-2, with D perhaps TRBD2 (5 bases). The clonotype originates from a man aged 45-65 years with urothelial cancer. The CDR3, as DNA: TGCGCCAGCAGCTTGGTTCCCTCCGGGGACACCGGGGAGCTGTTTTTT. It codes for CASSLVPSGDTGELFF. The full variable domain, completed using reference TRBV5-1 and TRBJ2-2, is KAGVTQTPRYLIKTRGQQVTLSCSPISGHRSVSWYQQTPGQGLQFLFEYFSETQRNKGNFPGRFSGRQFSNSRSEMNVSTLELGDSALYLCASSLVPSGDTGELFFGEGSRLTVL.